A single sample gave rise to the 17 T cell receptor beta chains below, sequenced in a study of early T cells in non-severe SARS-CoV-2 infection. TCRdb re-called the 5' RACE reads through MiXCR, storing one row per CDR3 protein. The repertoire holds some 46,000 distinct CDR3 sequences, with around 5.7% as singletons. Sample: whole blood. Source of these receptors: an adult who was a healthcare worker with PCR-confirmed SARS-CoV-2 infection or an uninfected control (not recorded which).

This clonotype qualifies as medium-sized. This chain links TRBV24-1 with TRBJ2-1; D may be TRBD1 (5 bases). V shed 1 base and J shed 0 bases, with 9 bases lying between them. Germline CDR1 is KGHDR and CDR2 is SFDVKD. This CDR3 is 16 amino acids long. CDR3 residues: CATSDFRGSSYNEQFF. The CDR3 DNA is TGTGCCACCAGTGATTTTAGGGGCAGCTCCTACAATGAGCAGTTCTTC.

CDR3 sequence: CSAGIPGNTEAFF. The CDR3 bases are TGCAGTGCTGGAATTCCGGGGAACACTGAAGCTTTCTTT. This chain connects TRBV20-1 to TRBJ1-1; no reliable D call. The germline CDR1 and CDR2 sequences are DFQATT and SNEGSKA (reference sequence). V was cut by 5 bases and J by 1 base, with 11 bases left in between. The CDR3 is made up of 13 amino acids.

This clonotype occurred many times. The chain carries TRBV11-2 and TRBJ1-4; unclear D gene. Per the germline V gene, CDR1 is SGHAT and CDR2 is FQNNGV. The germline V and J ends were trimmed by 3 bases and 6 bases, with 8 bases remaining between them. This CDR3 has 13 residues. CDR3 coding DNA: TGTGCCAGCAGCTTGATCCAGGATGAAAAACTGTTTTTT. This encodes CASSLIQDEKLFF.

This clonotype was detected ten times or more. This rearrangement joins TRBV20-1 to TRBJ1-2, with D maybe TRBD1 (5 bases). The V end lost 5 bases, the J end lost 0 bases, and 22 bases lay between the germline ends. The CDR3 covers 17 residues. Germline lookup yields CDR1 DFQATT and CDR2 SNEGSKA (reference sequence). The CDR3 DNA is TGCAGTGCTGTTACCGAAGGGGTAATTCGAGCTAACTATGGCTACACCTTC. It yields the protein CSAVTEGVIRANYGYTF.

V usage is TRBV28 and J usage is TRBJ1-1; D might be TRBD1 (6 bases). The length of the CDR3 is 15 residues. Between the trimmed V and J ends, which lost 6 bases and 1 base, there was a span of 15 bases. Per germline, CDR1 MDHEN and CDR2 SYDVKM. The CDR3 nucleotides are TGTGCCAGCAGACAAGGGGGAGCTTGGAACACTGAAGCTTTCTTT. Translation: CASRQGGAWNTEAFF.

This clonotype was counted at least ten times. Relative to the germline gene, one junction end is altered; a read error may explain this. The V gene is TRBV29-1, the J gene TRBJ2-7; D gene uncertain. This CDR3 has 10 amino acids. The germline CDR1 and CDR2 sequences are SQVTM and ANQGSEA. CDR3 region: CSVEDYEQYF. As DNA, the CDR3 is TGCAGCGTAGAAGACTACGAGCAGTACTTC.

Ten or more counts support this clonotype. The V gene is TRBV19, the J gene TRBJ2-1; D not resolved. The germline V gene encodes CDR1 LNHDA and CDR2 SQIVND (reference sequence). CDR3 size: 13 residues. Trimming left V 3 bases short and J 6 bases short, with 9 bases between. The CDR3 nucleotides are TGTGCCAGTAGTATCACTTCCATCAATGAGCAGTTCTTC. It specifies CASSITSINEQFF.

At least ten counts were recorded for this clonotype. The V call is TRBV10-2, the J call TRBJ2-7; D is possibly TRBD1 (6 bases). Germline values: CDR1 WSHSY, CDR2 SAAADI. V dropped 0 bases and J dropped 4 bases, with 13 bases sitting between them. The CDR3 covers 15 residues. As DNA, the CDR3 is TGCGCCAGCAGTGAGTCTACAGGGATGATTTACGAGCAGTACTTC. The encoded protein is CASSESTGMIYEQYF.

In this sample, this clonotype turned up many times. This sequence joins TRBV7-2 and TRBJ2-1; 9 bases are shared with TRBD2. Germline CDR1 is SGHTA and CDR2 is FQGNSA. This CDR3 has 15 amino acids. The J segment lost 5 bases and the V segment lost 5 bases, leaving 7 bases of the junction unmatched. CDR3 loop: CASSILAGSHNEQFF. The CDR3 DNA is TGTGCCAGCAGCATTCTAGCGGGGAGTCACAATGAGCAGTTCTTC.

This clonotype was recorded at least ten times. This rearrangement joins TRBV6-1 to TRBJ1-2, with 9 bases fitting TRBD1. Germline V gene lookup returns CDR1 MNHNS and CDR2 SASEGT. This CDR3 has 14 amino acids. Trimming removed 7 bases from V and 6 bases from J; junction bases left unmatched: 9. CDR3 residues: CASTGTGGVNGYTF. The CDR3, as DNA: TGTGCCAGCACCGGAACAGGGGGCGTAAATGGCTACACCTTC.

About this clonotype itself: A much larger clone lies a single base off, so this may be a read error. The V gene is TRBV6-2 or TRBV6-3, the J gene TRBJ2-1; tentatively, D is TRBD1 (6 bases). Germline assignment: CDR1 MNHEY and CDR2 SVGEGT. The length of the CDR3 is 13 residues. CDR3 DNA sequence: TGTGCCTGCAGTTACAACAGGGTTGATGAGCAGTTCTTC. Encoded protein: CACSYNRVDEQFF.

At least ten counts were recorded for this clonotype. V is TRBV7-2 and J is TRBJ1-6, with D perhaps TRBD1 (5 bases). This CDR3 has 14 residues. Trimming took off 5 bases at V and 8 bases at J, with 13 bases between the two ends. The germline gives CDR1 SGHTA, CDR2 FQGNSA. Here the CDR3 DNA reads TGTGCCAGCAGCGCACGGGGGAGGGATTCACCCCTCCACTTT. It translates to CASSARGRDSPLHF.

This clonotype was recorded many times. V gene TRBV5-1 combines with J gene TRBJ2-7, with TRBD1 as a possible D gene (7 bases). V shed 0 bases and J shed 3 bases, with 13 bases lying between them. Germline values: CDR1 SGHRS, CDR2 YFSETQ. The CDR3 loop spans 15 amino acids. Here the CDR3 DNA reads TGCGCCAGCAGCTTGGAAGGAGGGGGCCACTACGAGCAGTACTTC. Translation: CASSLEGGGHYEQYF.

This clonotype occurred many times. CDR3 sequence: CASSRGDMNTEAFF. CDR3 nucleotides: TGCGCCAGCAGCAGAGGAGACATGAACACTGAAGCTTTCTTT. The chain employs TRBV5-1 and TRBJ1-1; D not resolved. V gave up 4 bases and J gave up 0 bases, with 10 bases separating them. This CDR3 region has 14 residues. Germline V gene lookup returns CDR1 SGHRS and CDR2 YFSETQ.

This clonotype appeared a single time. The chain employs TRBV2 and TRBJ2-3; 7 bases line up with TRBD2. J gave up 1 base and V 4 bases, and 5 bases lay outside the gene matches. Germline values: CDR1 SNHLY, CDR2 FYNNEI. This CDR3 has 15 amino acids. The DNA for the CDR3 is TGTGCCAGCAGTGTTAATAGCGGGCGCACAGATACGCAGTATTTT. Its translation: CASSVNSGRTDTQYF.

This clonotype showed up many times. The J gene is TRBJ2-1, the V gene TRBV27, with D perhaps matching TRBD2 (6 bases). V was clipped by 5 bases and J by 10 bases, with 9 bases between them. Germline values: CDR1 MNHEY, CDR2 SMNVEV (reference sequence). The CDR3 covers 11 residues. In nucleotides, the CDR3 is TGTGCCAGCAGTACTCTAGCGGAGCAGTTCTTC. Translating it yields CASSTLAEQFF.

This clonotype was counted ten times or more. V and J are TRBV1 and TRBJ2-1. TRBV1 is an annotated pseudogene. This CDR3 has 11 amino acids. CDR3 sequence: CTSSPGNEQFF. In DNA, the CDR3 is TGCACCAGCAGCCCAGGTAATGAGCAGTTCTTC.